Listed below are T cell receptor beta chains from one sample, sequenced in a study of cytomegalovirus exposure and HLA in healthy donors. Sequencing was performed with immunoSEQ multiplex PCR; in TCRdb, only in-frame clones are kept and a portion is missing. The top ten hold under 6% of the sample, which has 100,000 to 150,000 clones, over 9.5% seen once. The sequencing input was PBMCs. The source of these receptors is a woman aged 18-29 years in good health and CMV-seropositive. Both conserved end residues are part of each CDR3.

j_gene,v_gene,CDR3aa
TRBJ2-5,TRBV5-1,CASSPGTSGRAWGQETQYF
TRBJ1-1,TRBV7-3,CASSAQGGAGTEAFF
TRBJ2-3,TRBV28,CASSSRTSGTSTDTQYF
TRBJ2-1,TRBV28,CASRTGVLNNEQFF
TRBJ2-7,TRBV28,CASSFSVGKTYEQYF
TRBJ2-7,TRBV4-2,CASSQTVGLAGAYEQYF
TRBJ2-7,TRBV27,CASRQTSGFVYEQYF
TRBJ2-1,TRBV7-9,CASSAILAAYNEQFF
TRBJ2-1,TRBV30,CAWRPGGTVKNEQFF
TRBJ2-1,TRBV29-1,CSVNYPEQFF